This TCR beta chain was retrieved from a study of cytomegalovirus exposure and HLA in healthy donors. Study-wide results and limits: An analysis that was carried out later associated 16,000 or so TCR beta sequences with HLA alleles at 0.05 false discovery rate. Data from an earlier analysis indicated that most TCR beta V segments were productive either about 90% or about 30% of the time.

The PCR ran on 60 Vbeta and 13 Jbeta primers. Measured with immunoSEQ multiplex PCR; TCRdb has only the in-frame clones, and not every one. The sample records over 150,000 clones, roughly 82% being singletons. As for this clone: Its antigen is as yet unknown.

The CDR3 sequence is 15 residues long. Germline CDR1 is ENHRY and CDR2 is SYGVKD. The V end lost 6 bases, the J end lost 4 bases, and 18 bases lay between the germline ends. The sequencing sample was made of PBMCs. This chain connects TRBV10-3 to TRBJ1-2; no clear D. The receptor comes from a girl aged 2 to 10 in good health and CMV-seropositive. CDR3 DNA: TGTGCCATCAGGTCGTTAGACCCTCGGGGCTATGGCTACACCTTC. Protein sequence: CAIRSLDPRGYGYTF.